These 28 T cell receptor beta chains came from one sample sequenced in a study of shared clonotypes between healthy human individuals. Sequencing was performed with immunoSEQ multiplex PCR; in TCRdb, only in-frame clones are kept and a portion is missing. The sample shows millions of clones, 80% to 95% of them seen only once. Sequenced material: naive CD4+ T cells from PBMCs. Documented subset: CD45RA+ positively selected. The source is a man aged 18 to 30 in good health. Some clones in this sample may be carry-over from other donors' samples.

The genes are TRBV19 and TRBJ2-5, with a weak D call TRBD1 (6 bases). The CDR3 consists of 18 residues. V dropped 1 base and J dropped 5 bases, with 23 bases sitting between them. The germline V gene has CDR1 LNHDA and CDR2 SQIVND (reference sequence). This CDR3 reads CASSIVTGTNSPRETQYF. CDR3 bases: TGTGCCAGTAGTATAGTAACCGGGACAAATTCCCCCCGGGAGACCCAGTACTTC. Full variable domain (outside the CDR3, taken from reference TRBV19 and TRBJ2-5): DGGITQSPKYLFRKEGQNVTLSCEQNLNHDAMYWYRQDPGQGLRLIYYSQIVNDFQKGDIAEGYSVSREKKESFPLTVTSAQKNPTAFYLCASSIVTGTNSPRETQYFGPGTRLLVL.

This clone was recorded once. The genes are TRBV28 and TRBJ2-7; 7 positions agree with TRBD1. The CDR3 contains 16 residues. Germline trimming cut 4 bases from V and 1 base from J; bases unmatched to any gene: 10. Germline CDR1 and CDR2: MDHEN and SYDVKM. CDR3 in amino acids: CASSSTTGVRSYEQYF. CDR3 coding DNA: TGTGCCAGCAGTTCAACCACAGGGGTAAGATCCTACGAGCAGTACTTC. Combining the CDR3 with reference TRBV28 and TRBJ2-7 gives the whole variable domain DVKVTQSSRYLVKRTGEKVFLECVQDMDHENMFWYRQDPGLGLRLIYFSYDVKMKEKGDIPEGYSVSREKKERFSLILESASTNQTSMYLCASSSTTGVRSYEQYFGPGTRLTVT.

This chain links TRBV5-4 with TRBJ2-2, with TRBD2 identical over 7 bases. The length of the CDR3 is 15 residues. Germline-derived CDR1 and CDR2 are SGHNT and YYREEE (reference sequence). J lost 0 bases, V lost 7 bases, and 6 bases had no gene match. The CDR3 spells CASLKAGANTGELFF. The CDR3 DNA sequence: TGTGCCAGCTTGAAGGCGGGGGCGAACACCGGGGAGCTGTTTTTT. Supplemented by reference TRBV5-4 and TRBJ2-2, the full variable domain reads ETGVTQSPTHLIKTRGQQVTLRCSSQSGHNTVSWYQQALGQGPQFIFQYYREEENGRGNFPPRFSGLQFPNYSSELNVNALELDDSALYLCASLKAGANTGELFFGEGSRLTVL.

As DNA, the CDR3 is TGTGCCTGGGGATCGACAGGTGATGGCTACACCTTC. Amino acid sequence: CAWGSTGDGYTF. The rearrangement uses TRBV30 and TRBJ1-2; perhaps TRBD1 as D (6 bases). V shed 5 bases and J shed 6 bases, with 13 bases lying between them. This CDR3 has 12 residues. The germline CDR1 and CDR2 sequences are GTSNPN and SVGIG (reference sequence).

This chain joins TRBV9 and TRBJ1-5, with D uncertain. CDR3 length: 13 amino acids. CDR1 and CDR2 from the germline V gene are SGDLS and YYNGEE. Trimming took off 4 bases at V and 1 base at J, with 6 bases between the two ends. CDR3 region: CASSPGSNQPQHF. The CDR3 nucleotides are TGTGCCAGCAGCCCGGGGAGCAATCAGCCCCAGCATTTT.

V gene TRBV5-4 combines with J gene TRBJ2-7, with D unresolved. The CDR3 length is 13 residues. Germline CDR1 SGHNT, CDR2 YYREEE (reference sequence). V was shortened by 0 bases and J by 4 bases, with 8 bases between the two germline ends. The DNA for the CDR3 is TGTGCCAGCAGCTTGGCCCCTAATTACGAGCAGTACTTC. This translates into CASSLAPNYEQYF.

A single count supports this clone. V gene TRBV28 combines with J gene TRBJ2-3; D possibly corresponds to TRBD2 (6 bases). Looked up from germline, CDR1 is MDHEN and CDR2 is SYDVKM. Trimming removed 4 bases from V and 3 bases from J, with 14 bases in between. CDR3 size: 15 residues. The chain's CDR3 is CASSWAGSGTDTQYF. CDR3 in DNA: TGTGCCAGCAGTTGGGCGGGGAGTGGAACAGATACGCAGTATTTT.

The chain recombines TRBV5-3 with TRBJ1-3; D not resolved. TRBV5-3 has ORF status, its function being uncertain. V lost 4 bases, J lost 0 bases, and 8 bases lay in between. The CDR3 loop spans 14 amino acids. Here the CDR3 DNA reads TGTGCCAGAAGCCAGAAGAGCTCTGGAAACACCATATATTTT. Its translation: CARSQKSSGNTIYF.

V gene TRBV18 combines with J gene TRBJ2-1, with TRBD2 identical over 13 bases. V lost 0 bases, J lost 9 bases, and 11 bases stayed unmatched. Per the germline V gene, CDR1 is KGHSH and CDR2 is LQKENI. The CDR3 is made up of 18 amino acids. The CDR3 is CASSPPGTSGTGSSEQFF. The CDR3 DNA is TGTGCCAGCTCACCACCCGGGACTAGCGGGACGGGCTCCAGTGAGCAGTTCTTC.

The rearrangement uses TRBV10-3 and TRBJ2-7; the match to TRBD1 covers 9 bases. The trim removed 6 bases at V and 3 bases at J, leaving 0 bases unmatched. The length of the CDR3 is 12 residues. CDR1 and CDR2 from the germline V gene are ENHRY and SYGVKD. The CDR3 sequence: CAIRDRGYEQYF. For the CDR3, the DNA is TGTGCCATCAGGGACAGGGGCTACGAGCAGTACTTC.

The chain recombines TRBV9 with TRBJ1-1; D possibly corresponds to TRBD1 (6 bases). This CDR3 has 13 amino acids. V shed 3 bases and J shed 3 bases, with 9 bases lying between them. Germline CDR1 SGDLS, CDR2 YYNGEE. The DNA for the CDR3 is TGTGCCAGCAGCGATTCAGGGGACACTGAAGCTTTCTTT. It specifies CASSDSGDTEAFF.

The J gene is TRBJ1-4, the V gene TRBV6-6, with 8 bases that match TRBD1. Germline values: CDR1 MNHNY, CDR2 SVGAGI (reference sequence). The CDR3 covers 14 residues. V lost 4 bases and J lost 8; bases outside the gene matches: 6. The CDR3 here is CASSLDRGREKLFF. The DNA of the CDR3 is TGTGCCAGCAGTTTAGACAGGGGAAGGGAAAAACTGTTTTTT.

V is TRBV7-9 and J is TRBJ2-3; the D is unclear. Per the germline V gene, CDR1 is SEHNR and CDR2 is FQNEAQ (reference sequence). With 10 bases removed from V and 4 bases from J, the gap between germline ends came to 12 bases. The CDR3 extends over 12 amino acids. The CDR3 region has the DNA TGTGCCATCCAAACGTGGGCAGATACGCAGTATTTT. It translates to CAIQTWADTQYF.

The chain joins TRBV19 to TRBJ1-1; TRBD1 aligns across 8 bases. Germline CDR1 is LNHDA and CDR2 is SQIVND (reference sequence). V shed 5 bases and J 9 bases; nucleotides not matched to a gene: 5. The CDR3 totals 12 residues. CDR3 coding DNA: TGTGCCAGTAGTCCTACAGGGGGGAAAGCTTTCTTT. It codes for CASSPTGGKAFF.

The genes are TRBV4-3 and TRBJ1-2, with 8 bases aligning to TRBD1. V shed 4 bases, J shed 8 bases, and the junction held 9 bases outside the gene matches. The CDR3 has 14 residues. Germline V gene data show CDR1 as LGHNA and CDR2 as YSLEER. Here the CDR3 reads CASSPSRGLGGYTF. The DNA for the CDR3 is TGCGCCAGCAGCCCTAGCAGGGGGCTTGGAGGCTACACCTTC.

The V call is TRBV11-3, the J call TRBJ2-1; D perhaps matches TRBD2 (5 bases). The CDR3 contains 16 residues. The germline V and J ends were trimmed by 1 base and 8 bases, with 18 bases remaining between them. The V gene's germline CDR1 is SGHNT and CDR2 YENEEA. CDR3: CASSLGRESIRDEQFF. The CDR3, as DNA: TGTGCCAGCAGCTTAGGTAGGGAGAGTATTAGAGATGAGCAGTTCTTC.

The chain uses TRBV11-3 and TRBJ1-1; D is possibly TRBD1 (5 bases). Trimming stripped 0 bases from V and 4 bases from J, with 9 bases between. Germline V gene sequence: CDR1 SGHNT, CDR2 YENEEA. The CDR3 contains 14 residues. CDR3 DNA sequence: TGTGCCAGCAGCTTAGAGGGACGAGGCACTGAAGCTTTCTTT. It is translated as CASSLEGRGTEAFF.

V usage is TRBV15 and J usage is TRBJ1-5, with 10 bases aligning to TRBD1. The V gene end was trimmed by 0 bases and the J gene end by 11 bases; junction bases not matched to a gene: 10. CDR1 and CDR2 (germline): LNHNV, YYDKDF (reference sequence). The CDR3 runs to 16 residues. DNA for the CDR3: TGTGCCACCAGCAGAGATTCGGGACAGGGGAAGGGGACCCAGCATTTT. Protein product: CATSRDSGQGKGTQHF. Full variable domain (outside the CDR3, taken from reference TRBV15 and TRBJ1-5): DAMVIQNPRYQVTQFGKPVTLSCSQTLNHNVMYWYQQKSSQAPKLLFHYYDKDFNNEADTPDNFQSRRPNTSFCFLDIRSPGLGDTAMYLCATSRDSGQGKGTQHFGDGTRLSIL.

The chain joins TRBV29-1 to TRBJ1-1; D not resolved. CDR3 size: 13 residues. Looked up from germline, CDR1 is SQVTM and CDR2 is ANQGSEA. Trimming stripped 4 bases from V and 1 base from J, with 10 bases between. CDR3 in DNA: TGCAGCGTTGCACTGTTGAAGAACACTGAAGCTTTCTTT. Its translation: CSVALLKNTEAFF.

This clone was counted once. The rearrangement uses TRBV6-6 and TRBJ1-4; D is unclear. From germline, CDR1 is MNHNY and CDR2 SVGAGI (reference sequence). V lost 6 bases and J 0 bases, leaving 8 bases between the germline ends. There are 14 residues in the CDR3. The CDR3 sequence is CASSPPATNEKLFF. The CDR3 bases are TGTGCCAGCAGCCCCCCAGCAACTAATGAAAAACTGTTTTTT.

This clone was detected once. V gene TRBV19 combines with J gene TRBJ1-4; TRBD1 might be the D (5 bases). This CDR3 contains 16 residues. Trimming stripped 1 base from V and 6 bases from J, with 15 bases between. CDR1 LNHDA and CDR2 SQIVND come from the germline V gene (reference sequence). The chain's CDR3 is CASSIVGERRDEKLFF. The CDR3 coding sequence is TGTGCCAGTAGTATAGTAGGGGAGCGACGGGATGAAAAACTGTTTTTT. The variable domain in full, completed from reference TRBV19 and TRBJ1-4, reads DGGITQSPKYLFRKEGQNVTLSCEQNLNHDAMYWYRQDPGQGLRLIYYSQIVNDFQKGDIAEGYSVSREKKESFPLTVTSAQKNPTAFYLCASSIVGERRDEKLFFGSGTQLSVL.

A word on this clone: Additional DNA sequences in this sample encode the identical CDR3. The chain employs TRBV9 and TRBJ2-1; D perhaps matches TRBD2 (5 bases). The germline V and J ends were trimmed by 0 bases and 0 bases, with 7 bases remaining between them. The CDR3 extends over 15 amino acids. Per germline, CDR1 SGDLS and CDR2 YYNGEE. In DNA, the CDR3 is TGTGCCAGCAGCGTAGTCGGAGGCTCCTACAATGAGCAGTTCTTC. Translation gives CASSVVGGSYNEQFF.

J is TRBJ2-7 and V is TRBV11-2; 10 bases map to TRBD1. The CDR3 contains 14 residues. J gave up 6 bases and V 5 bases, and 7 bases lay outside the gene matches. The V gene's germline CDR1 is SGHAT and CDR2 FQNNGV. Here the CDR3 DNA reads TGTGCCAGCAGCATCCCCGGGACAGGGGTCGAGCAGTACTTC. Residues: CASSIPGTGVEQYF.

The genes are TRBV5-8 and TRBJ2-7, with D hard to call. Germline V gives CDR1 SGHTS, CDR2 YDEGEE. Trimming pared 3 bases from V and 0 bases from J, leaving 13 bases between. CDR3 length equals 15 residues. CDR3 amino acids: CASSWVHLRSYEQYF. The CDR3 DNA sequence: TGTGCCAGCAGCTGGGTTCATTTACGCTCCTACGAGCAGTACTTC.

The chain employs TRBV28 and TRBJ2-4, with D hard to call. This CDR3 comprises 12 residues. Looked up from germline, CDR1 is MDHEN and CDR2 is SYDVKM. V lost 3 bases and J 6 bases, leaving 6 bases between the germline ends. The CDR3 nucleotides read TGTGCCAGCAGTTTTTTCCTAAACATTCAGTACTTC. The encoded protein is CASSFFLNIQYF.

V and J are TRBV14 and TRBJ2-4, with 10 bases fitting TRBD1. Germline CDR1 SGHDN, CDR2 FVKESK. This CDR3 has 15 residues. The V segment lost 1 base and the J segment 8 bases; nucleotides outside the gene matches: 5. The CDR3 loop is CASSQGGGQGYIQYF. The CDR3 nucleotides read TGTGCCAGCAGCCAAGGAGGGGGACAGGGGTACATTCAGTACTTC.

This clone was seen just once. Other nucleotide sequences from this sample produce the same CDR3. The chain couples TRBV4-1 to TRBJ2-5, with D unresolved. The germline gives CDR1 MGHRA, CDR2 YSYEKL. The CDR3 is made up of 13 amino acids. Trimming took 1 base from V and 4 from J, leaving 7 bases between them. The CDR3 DNA sequence: TGCGCCAGCAGCCAAGGGCCGTTAGAGACCCAGTACTTC. Translated, it gives CASSQGPLETQYF.

This sequence joins TRBV4-1 and TRBJ2-3, with 9 bases matching TRBD2. This CDR3 spans 15 amino acids. Germline V CDR1 and CDR2: MGHRA, YSYEKL. V dropped 8 bases and J dropped 7; count of bases not matched to a gene: 13. As DNA, the CDR3 is TGCGCCAGCCAAGGCGCGGGAGGGCCGTCAAATACGCAGTATTTT. Its protein is CASQGAGGPSNTQYF.